This entry lists 31 T cell receptor beta chains sequenced from one sample in a study of blood T cell repertoires in COVID-19. The data were produced by immunoSEQ multiplex PCR, yet TCRdb's version contains in-frame clones alone and is incomplete. The sample holds 35,000 to 45,000 clones, about nine tenths seen once. Sequencing was carried out using peripheral blood. The receptors come from a human donor in a cohort sampled during active COVID-19.

The genes are TRBV15 and TRBJ2-1, with 9 bases lining up with TRBD1. This CDR3 region has 15 residues. Germline lookup yields CDR1 LNHNV and CDR2 YYDKDF (reference sequence). Trimming at V came to 4 bases and at J to 6 bases, leaving 7 bases not matched to a gene. CDR3 sequence: CATSTYRGPPNEQFF. CDR3 nucleotide sequence: TGTGCCACCAGCACCTACAGGGGGCCCCCCAATGAGCAGTTCTTC. Filled out from reference TRBV15 and TRBJ2-1, the complete variable domain reads DAMVIQNPRYQVTQFGKPVTLSCSQTLNHNVMYWYQQKSSQAPKLLFHYYDKDFNNEADTPDNFQSRRPNTSFCFLDIRSPGLGDTAMYLCATSTYRGPPNEQFFGPGTRLTVL.

The chain couples TRBV18 to TRBJ2-4; tentative D call: TRBD2 (5 bases). Per the germline V gene, CDR1 is KGHSH and CDR2 is LQKENI. Trimming shortened V by 2 bases and J by 9 bases, and 14 bases separated the two germline ends. This CDR3 contains 14 residues. The chain's CDR3 is CASSPEGLGSIQYF. Written as DNA, the CDR3 is TGTGCCAGCTCACCAGAGGGTCTCGGAAGCATTCAGTACTTC.

The gene calls are TRBV15 and TRBJ2-5; 8 bases align to TRBD1. CDR1 is LNHNV, CDR2 YYDKDF, per germline (reference sequence). The V segment lost 4 bases and the J segment 4 bases; nucleotides outside the gene matches: 2. The CDR3 runs to 13 residues. CDR3 bases: TGTGCCACCAGCATACAGGGGGGAGAGACCCAGTACTTC. It encodes CATSIQGGETQYF.

V and J are TRBV6-6 and TRBJ1-2; perhaps TRBD1 as D (6 bases). V lost 7 bases and J lost 6, with 18 bases in between. The germline V gene has CDR1 MNHNY and CDR2 SVGAGI (reference sequence). The CDR3 extends over 14 amino acids. CDR3 protein: CASNRDTQGHGYTF. The CDR3 region has the DNA TGTGCCAGCAATCGGGACACCCAAGGGCATGGCTACACCTTC.

This clone occurred a few times. The chain couples TRBV7-8 to TRBJ1-1, with 8 bases aligning to TRBD1. Germline V CDR1 and CDR2: SGHVS, FQNEAQ. V lost 3 bases and J lost 10; bases outside the gene matches: 7. There are 13 residues in the CDR3. The CDR3 DNA is TGTGCCAGCAGCTTGGACAGGGCCCTAGGAGCTTTCTTT. Translation gives CASSLDRALGAFF. The variable domain in full, completed from reference TRBV7-8 and TRBJ1-1, reads GAGVSQSPRYKVAKRGQDVALRCDPISGHVSLFWYQQALGQGPEFLTYFQNEAQLDKSGLPSDRFFAERPEGSVSTLKIQRTQQEDSAVYLCASSLDRALGAFFGQGTRLTVV.

The CDR3 spells CASSYGTPDNEQFF. CDR3 nucleotides: TGTGCCAGCAGTTATGGGACTCCTGACAATGAGCAGTTCTTC. The chain links TRBV6-5 to TRBJ2-1; maybe TRBD2 (6 bases). The germline V and J ends were trimmed by 3 bases and 5 bases, with 11 bases remaining between them. This CDR3 has 14 residues. Looked up from germline, CDR1 is MNHEY and CDR2 is SVGAGI.

CDR3 loop: CASSLGGGPQYF. The CDR3 region has the DNA TGTGCCAGCAGTTTAGGGGGGGGCCCCCAGTACTTC. V and J are TRBV12-3 or TRBV12-4 and TRBJ2-5; tentative D call: TRBD2 (7 bases). CDR3 length: 12 residues. The V and J ends lost 1 base and 9 bases respectively, with 9 bases between them.

The J gene is TRBJ2-2, the V gene TRBV19, with 7 bases aligning to TRBD1. The CDR3 extends over 14 amino acids. CDR1 is LNHDA and CDR2 is SQIVND in the germline V gene (reference sequence). Unmatched junction bases numbered 9, after V lost 10 bases and J lost 4 bases. The CDR3 spells CATPRDSGTGELFF. The DNA of the CDR3 is TGTGCCACCCCCCGGGACAGCGGCACCGGGGAGCTGTTTTTT.

The chain couples TRBV7-9 to TRBJ2-3; TRBD1 is a possible D gene (5 bases). Germline loops: CDR1 SEHNR, CDR2 FQNEAQ (reference sequence). Trimming cost V 0 bases and J 2 bases, with 9 bases left between them. The CDR3 runs 15 residues. The CDR3 sequence is CASSLALTATDTQYF. The CDR3, as DNA: TGTGCCAGCAGCTTAGCGCTGACAGCCACAGATACGCAGTATTTT.

The chain joins TRBV24-1 to TRBJ2-2; possibly TRBD1 for D (5 bases). V was pared by 4 bases and J by 7 bases, with 9 bases between. The V gene's germline CDR1 is KGHDR and CDR2 SFDVKD. The CDR3 covers 13 residues. DNA for the CDR3: TGTGCCACCAGTGACAGGGCTAACGGGGAGCTGTTTTTT. Amino acids: CATSDRANGELFF.

The rearrangement links TRBV7-2 to TRBJ2-3, with unresolved D. Deletions cut 4 bases from V and 7 bases from J, with 9 bases between. CDR3 size: 12 residues. Germline V gene data show CDR1 as SGHTA and CDR2 as FQGNSA. This CDR3 is CASSSAFNTQYF. For the CDR3, the DNA is TGTGCCAGCAGCTCCGCGTTTAATACGCAGTATTTT.

The rearrangement joins TRBV27 to TRBJ1-2; 7 nucleotides agree with TRBD1. Germline V gene lookup returns CDR1 MNHEY and CDR2 SMNVEV (reference sequence). The length of the CDR3 is 15 residues. The V gene end was trimmed by 5 bases and the J gene end by 8 bases; junction bases not matched to a gene: 14. DNA for the CDR3: TGTGCCAGCAGTCCCCAAACCGGAGGGGGCGGAGGCTACACCTTC. Translating it yields CASSPQTGGGGGYTF.

In its sample, this clone was seen a few times. The rearrangement links TRBV5-1 to TRBJ2-7; TRBD1 matches 8 bases. This CDR3 comprises 15 residues. V shed 4 bases, J shed 6 bases, and the junction held 12 bases outside the gene matches. Germline V gives CDR1 SGHRS, CDR2 YFSETQ. The DNA for the CDR3 is TGCGCCAGCAGCACCGGGGACAGGCTTTACGCCGAGCAGTACTTC. Translated, it gives CASSTGDRLYAEQYF.

This chain connects TRBV24-1 to TRBJ2-1, with unresolved D. Trimming took 9 bases from V and 0 from J, leaving 8 bases between them. The CDR3 totals 13 residues. CDR1 is KGHDR, CDR2 SFDVKD, per germline. The CDR3 bases are TGTGCCACCGGAGCCGACTCCTACAATGAGCAGTTCTTC. This gives the protein CATGADSYNEQFF.

V and J are TRBV16 and TRBJ1-2; TRBD1 matches at 8 bases. Trimming took 2 bases from V and 4 from J; bases not matched to a gene: 0. Looked up from germline, CDR1 is KGHSY and CDR2 is FQNENV. The CDR3 covers 13 residues. CDR3 sequence (DNA): TGTGCCAGCAGCCAAGACAGGGGCTATGGCTACACCTTC. Amino acid sequence: CASSQDRGYGYTF.

The J gene is TRBJ1-1, the V gene TRBV19; 9 bases match TRBD1. The CDR3 is 16 amino acids. Trimming at V came to 4 bases and at J to 4 bases, leaving 10 bases not matched to a gene. CDR1 and CDR2 from the germline V gene are LNHDA and SQIVND (reference sequence). The CDR3 spells CASSKTGTGTATEAFF. CDR3 DNA sequence: TGTGCCAGTAGTAAGACAGGGACAGGGACGGCCACTGAAGCTTTCTTT.

This chain joins TRBV5-1 and TRBJ1-1, with D unresolved. Trimming took 0 bases from V and 5 from J, leaving 11 bases between them. From germline, CDR1 is SGHRS and CDR2 YFSETQ. This CDR3 region has 14 residues. The CDR3 sequence: CASSLAPGKTEAFF. As DNA, the CDR3 is TGCGCCAGCAGCTTGGCCCCGGGGAAAACTGAAGCTTTCTTT.

A single count supports this clone. This chain joins TRBV6-5 and TRBJ2-7; 9 bases are shared with TRBD2. This CDR3 comprises 15 residues. Germline V gene sequence: CDR1 MNHEY, CDR2 SVGAGI. The V gene end was trimmed by 6 bases and the J gene end by 6 bases; junction bases not matched to a gene: 12. The CDR3 spells CASSAYSGGGSEQYF. DNA of the CDR3: TGTGCCAGCAGCGCATATAGCGGGGGAGGGTCCGAGCAGTACTTC.

The chain recombines TRBV2 with TRBJ2-2; 8 bases are shared with TRBD1. Germline V gene data show CDR1 as SNHLY and CDR2 as FYNNEI. V lost 6 bases to trimming and J lost 8 bases; unmatched junction nucleotides: 11. CDR3 size: 15 residues. The CDR3 sequence: CASRRWAGGAGELFF. The CDR3 region has the DNA TGTGCCAGCAGAAGGTGGGCAGGGGGCGCGGGGGAGCTGTTTTTT.

The chain uses TRBV6-1 and TRBJ2-5; the D gene is possibly TRBD2 (6 bases). The CDR3 covers 14 residues. Germline V gives CDR1 MNHNS, CDR2 SASEGT. V lost 1 base and J lost 2, with 8 bases in between. The CDR3 region has the DNA TGTGCCAGCAGTGAAGGGACTACTCAAGAGACCCAGTACTTC. Translated, it gives CASSEGTTQETQYF.

This clone has a single count. The J gene is TRBJ2-7, the V gene TRBV21-1; TRBD1, as called in the table, went unchecked against the DNA. TRBV21-1 is a pseudogene locus. The length of the CDR3 is 17 residues. The CDR3 nucleotides read TGTGCCAGCAGCAAAGGGGTTAGCGGGGACAGGGTCTACGAGCAGTACTTC. Protein product: CASSKGVSGDRVYEQYF.

V and J are TRBV25-1 and TRBJ1-3; D is ambiguous. V lost 3 bases and J lost 9, with 21 bases in between. The CDR3 spans 16 residues. Germline lookup yields CDR1 MGHDK and CDR2 SYGVNS. CDR3: CASSDSRRARVGTIYF. The CDR3 DNA reads TGTGCCAGCAGTGACTCGAGGAGGGCCCGGGTCGGCACCATATATTTT.

The gene calls are TRBV27 and TRBJ1-1; TRBD1 might be the D (6 bases). The CDR3 runs to 14 residues. Germline-derived CDR1 and CDR2 are MNHEY and SMNVEV (reference sequence). The V and J ends lost 6 bases and 1 base respectively, with 12 bases between them. The CDR3 is CASSQRTANTEAFF. In DNA form, the CDR3 reads TGTGCCAGCAGCCAAAGGACAGCGAACACTGAAGCTTTCTTT.

The chain couples TRBV12-5 to TRBJ1-4, with a weak D call TRBD1 (5 bases). CDR1 LGHNT and CDR2 FRNRAP come from the germline V gene. The CDR3 extends over 14 amino acids. V lost 6 bases and J 3 bases, leaving 11 bases between the germline ends. CDR3 coding DNA: TGTGCTAGTGGCCCCGACAGAGCTAATGAAAAACTGTTTTTT. Protein product: CASGPDRANEKLFF.

This clone was picked up one time. This sequence joins TRBV5-1 and TRBJ1-1; possibly TRBD1 for D (5 bases). This CDR3 is 13 amino acids long. The V end was cut by 1 base, the J end by 4 bases, with 8 bases between. From germline, CDR1 is SGHRS and CDR2 YFSETQ. In DNA, the CDR3 is TGCGCCAGCAGCTTGCCTACAGGCACTGAAGCTTTCTTT. It is translated as CASSLPTGTEAFF.

This clone was seen a handful of times. The V gene is TRBV3-1 (or the pseudogene TRBV3-2), the J gene TRBJ1-6; 7 bases map to TRBD1. The V gene's germline CDR1 is LGHDT and CDR2 YNNKEL (reference sequence). V dropped 7 bases and J dropped 13; count of bases not matched to a gene: 10. The CDR3 totals 13 residues. The CDR3 loop is CASNPGQMGPLHF. Here the CDR3 DNA reads TGTGCCAGCAACCCGGGACAGATGGGTCCCCTCCACTTT.

V usage is TRBV24-1 and J usage is TRBJ2-1, with 10 bases lining up with TRBD1. The CDR3 sequence is 15 residues long. Unmatched junction bases numbered 10, after V lost 4 bases and J lost 11 bases. In germline, CDR1 is KGHDR, CDR2 SFDVKD. CDR3 nucleotides: TGTGCCACCAGTGACCCCGGGACAGGGGAAAACAAGCAGTTCTTC. Its protein product is CATSDPGTGENKQFF.

The J gene is TRBJ2-7, the V gene TRBV7-2, with a possible D match to TRBD2 (6 bases). CDR1 and CDR2 from the germline V gene are SGHTA and FQGNSA. The CDR3 sequence is 17 residues long. Trimming took off 5 bases at V and 0 bases at J, with 20 bases between the two ends. In DNA, the CDR3 is TGTGCCAGCAGCACATCCGGGACTTTCTATGGCTCCTACGAGCAGTACTTC. As protein: CASSTSGTFYGSYEQYF.

V gene TRBV5-4 combines with J gene TRBJ1-4; D perhaps matches TRBD1 (5 bases). The CDR3 runs to 13 residues. V lost 3 bases and J lost 3, with 6 bases in between. Germline V gene data show CDR1 as SGHNT and CDR2 as YYREEE (reference sequence). The CDR3 DNA sequence: TGTGCCAGCAGCTGGGGCTCTAATGAAAAACTGTTTTTT. This codes for CASSWGSNEKLFF.

The V gene is TRBV3-1 (or the pseudogene TRBV3-2), the J gene TRBJ1-1; TRBD1 is a possible D gene (6 bases). The germline gives CDR1 LGHDT, CDR2 YNNKEL (reference sequence). V lost 6 bases and J 7 bases, leaving 12 bases between the germline ends. This CDR3 contains 12 residues. The CDR3 reads CASSPGQSEAFF. CDR3 nucleotides: TGTGCCAGCAGTCCCGGACAGAGTGAAGCTTTCTTT.

The gene calls are TRBV4-2 and TRBJ2-1; TRBD2 agrees at 15 bases. Losses at the gene ends were 2 bases for V and 8 bases for J; bases not matched to a gene: 7. The germline V gene encodes CDR1 LGHNA and CDR2 YNFKEQ. The CDR3 spans 17 residues. CDR3 sequence (DNA): TGTGCCAGCAGCCAAAGGACTAGCGGGGGGGCCAAGGATGAGCAGTTCTTC. This gives the protein CASSQRTSGGAKDEQFF.